This T cell receptor (beta chain) originates from a study of breast tumors, draining lymph nodes, adjacent tissues. This clonotype was observed at least ten times. Samples came from axillary lymph nodes draining the breast cancer. Using its own MiXCR run on the multiplex PCR reads, TCRdb lists one record per CDR3 protein. The sample lists about 140,000 distinct CDR3 sequences; approximately 30% were seen once. Germline CDR1 and CDR2: SNHLY and FYNNEI. CDR3 length: 13 amino acids. V lost 7 bases to trimming and J lost 5 bases; unmatched junction nucleotides: 6. The TCR comes from a female donor with breast cancer. Some clones in this sample may be carry-over from other donors' samples. The chain employs TRBV2 and TRBJ2-7, with 9 bases matching TRBD2. The source material was axillary lymph node tissue. In nucleotides, the CDR3 is TGTGCCAGCATGAGGGCTAGCGGGAACGAGCAGTACGTC. Translation: CASMRASGNEQYV.